A single sample is the source of the 19 T cell receptor beta chains below, sequenced in a study of T-cell memory formation after mild COVID-19. MiXCR, run by TCRdb on the 5' RACE reads, gives a single entry per CDR3 protein. The sample records a few hundred thousand distinct CDR3 sequences, around 24% being singletons. The specimen was PBMCs or a T cell subset sorted from them (not recorded which). The receptors were sampled from an adult woman who had mild COVID-19 (a few samples of this study predate the infection). Cell type and time point are not known.

The sample holds a few counts of this clonotype. The chain employs TRBV4-2 and TRBJ2-7; 9 bases fit TRBD2. The CDR3 sequence is 14 residues long. CDR1 and CDR2 from the germline V gene are LGHNA and YNFKEQ. J gave up 4 bases and V 3 bases, and 4 bases lay outside the gene matches. CDR3 bases: TGTGCCAGCAGCCAGGAAGCGGGGGGTTACGAGCAGTACTTC. This gives the protein CASSQEAGGYEQYF.

In this sample, this clonotype turned up a few times. The CDR3 sequence is CASSQDGRGTDTQYF. As DNA, the CDR3 is TGCGCCAGCAGCCAAGATGGCAGGGGCACAGATACGCAGTATTTT. The genes are TRBV4-1 and TRBJ2-3; weak D call: TRBD1 (5 bases). The germline V and J ends were trimmed by 0 bases and 1 base, with 8 bases remaining between them. CDR3 size: 15 residues. CDR1 and CDR2 (germline): MGHRA, YSYEKL.

This chain links TRBV9 with TRBJ2-2, with 7 bases lining up with TRBD1. This CDR3 has 15 amino acids. The trim removed 3 bases at V and 4 bases at J, leaving 6 bases unmatched. Germline V gene sequence: CDR1 SGDLS, CDR2 YYNGEE. The DNA for the CDR3 is TGTGCCAGCAGCGCGAGGGGACAGTCCACCGGGGAGCTGTTTTTT. Its protein is CASSARGQSTGELFF.

In its sample, this clonotype was seen many times. This chain links TRBV7-8 with TRBJ1-1, with D maybe TRBD1 (5 bases). Germline CDR1 and CDR2: SGHVS and FQNEAQ. V gave up 1 base and J gave up 1 base, with 7 bases separating them. This CDR3 contains 14 residues. The CDR3 reads CASSLGQSNTEAFF. Written as DNA, the CDR3 is TGTGCCAGCAGCTTAGGACAGTCGAACACTGAAGCTTTCTTT. The whole variable domain, filled in from reference TRBV7-8 and TRBJ1-1, reads GAGVSQSPRYKVAKRGQDVALRCDPISGHVSLFWYQQALGQGPEFLTYFQNEAQLDKSGLPSDRFFAERPEGSVSTLKIQRTQQEDSAVYLCASSLGQSNTEAFFGQGTRLTVV.

V usage is TRBV12-3 or TRBV12-4 and J usage is TRBJ2-2; 8 nucleotides line up with TRBD1. The V gene end was trimmed by 5 bases and the J gene end by 1 base; junction bases not matched to a gene: 3. The CDR3 is made up of 15 amino acids. The CDR3 protein is CASSTGTGNTGELFF. Here the CDR3 DNA reads TGTGCCAGCAGTACCGGGACAGGGAACACCGGGGAGCTGTTTTTT.

The gene calls are TRBV5-1 and TRBJ2-1; D may correspond to TRBD1 or TRBD2 (5 bases each). Trimming stripped 3 bases from V and 5 bases from J, with 12 bases between. The germline CDR1 and CDR2 sequences are SGHRS and YFSETQ. This CDR3 spans 14 amino acids. As DNA, the CDR3 is TGCGCCAGCAGCTATCTAGAGGGGAACAATGAGCAGTTCTTC. Residues: CASSYLEGNNEQFF.

Worth noting for this clonotype: At one end the junction does not follow the germline gene, possibly because of a read error. V gene TRBV6-6 combines with J gene TRBJ2-2; no clear D gene. Per germline, CDR1 MNHNY and CDR2 SVGAGI (reference sequence). The CDR3 has 13 amino acids. The CDR3 is CASSYFGYIQDLF. The CDR3 nucleotides are TGTGCCAGCAGTTACTTCGGATACATCCAGGACCTTTTT.

J is TRBJ2-5 and V is TRBV4-3; D might be TRBD1 (6 bases). There are 15 residues in the CDR3. Germline CDR1 reads LGHNA; CDR2 reads YSLEER. V dropped 0 bases and J dropped 2 bases, with 10 bases sitting between them. This chain's CDR3 is CASSQEARGQETQYF. For the CDR3, the DNA is TGCGCCAGCAGCCAAGAGGCCAGGGGACAAGAGACCCAGTACTTC.

The chain has TRBV6-5 and TRBJ1-2; unclear D gene. The germline V and J ends were trimmed by 6 bases and 6 bases, with 17 bases remaining between them. The CDR3 extends over 14 amino acids. Germline V gene data show CDR1 as MNHEY and CDR2 as SVGAGI. This CDR3 is CASSDPRQTDGYTF. The CDR3 region has the DNA TGTGCCAGCAGCGACCCCCGGCAGACCGATGGCTACACCTTC.

The chain uses TRBV12-3 or TRBV12-4 and TRBJ1-3, with 7 bases fitting TRBD1. The CDR3 extends over 17 amino acids. Germline trimming cut 4 bases from V and 4 bases from J; bases unmatched to any gene: 13. CDR3 loop: CASSSKQPGQLGNTIYF. In nucleotides, the CDR3 is TGTGCCAGCAGTTCTAAACAACCGGGACAGCTAGGAAACACCATATATTTT.

This chain links TRBV6-6 with TRBJ1-2, with 8 bases aligning to TRBD1. This CDR3 has 13 amino acids. The J segment lost 2 bases and the V segment lost 7 bases, leaving 3 bases of the junction unmatched. Germline V gene data show CDR1 as MNHNY and CDR2 as SVGAGI (reference sequence). The CDR3 nucleotides are TGTGCCAGCACCCGGACAGGGAACTATGGCTACACCTTC. It encodes CASTRTGNYGYTF.

This chain connects TRBV5-1 to TRBJ2-5, with D tentatively TRBD1 (5 bases). Germline-derived CDR1 and CDR2 are SGHRS and YFSETQ. CDR3 length: 13 residues. V was pared by 6 bases and J by 5 bases, with 14 bases between. CDR3 region: CASTVQGRETQYF. The CDR3, as DNA: TGCGCCAGCACCGTGCAGGGCCGGGAGACCCAGTACTTC.

This chain joins TRBV3-1 and TRBJ2-7, with D hard to call. V shed 3 bases and J shed 6 bases, with 6 bases lying between them. Germline CDR1 and CDR2: LGHDT and YNNKEL (reference sequence). The CDR3 loop spans 11 amino acids. This chain's CDR3 is CASSQSSEQYF. As DNA, the CDR3 is TGTGCCAGCAGCCAGTCGTCCGAGCAGTACTTC.

The V and J genes are TRBV11-3 and TRBJ2-2, with D unclear. This CDR3 contains 15 residues. Germline loops: CDR1 SGHNT, CDR2 YENEEA. V shed 5 bases and J shed 6 bases, with 16 bases lying between them. The CDR3 DNA follows: TGTGCCAGCAGCCGCCGCCAGGATGAGTCCGGGGAGCTGTTTTTT. Translated, it gives CASSRRQDESGELFF. The full variable domain, rest sourced from reference TRBV11-3 and TRBJ2-2, is EAGVVQSPRYKIIEKKQPVAFWCNPISGHNTLYWYLQNLGQGPELLIRYENEEAVDDSQLPKDRFSAERLKGVDSTLKIQPAELGDSAVYLCASSRRQDESGELFFGEGSRLTVL.

This chain joins TRBV9 and TRBJ1-1; D is undetermined. Germline V CDR1 and CDR2: SGDLS, YYNGEE. V was clipped by 0 bases and J by 1 base, with 7 bases between them. The CDR3 runs 14 residues. The CDR3 protein is CASSVGGRNTEAFF. The CDR3 DNA is TGTGCCAGCAGCGTAGGTGGCAGGAACACTGAAGCTTTCTTT.

This chain uses TRBV20-1 with TRBJ1-1; D unclear. In germline, CDR1 is DFQATT, CDR2 SNEGSKA (reference sequence). CDR3 length equals 15 residues. Trimming cost V 3 bases and J 2 bases, with 16 bases left between them. CDR3: CSASPTPTANTEAFF. CDR3 DNA: TGCAGTGCTAGTCCGACCCCGACGGCCAACACTGAAGCTTTCTTT.

The rearrangement joins TRBV6-6 to TRBJ1-2, with D possibly matching TRBD1 (6 bases). Germline loops: CDR1 MNHNY, CDR2 SVGAGI (reference sequence). The CDR3 spans 15 residues. The ends were cut back, 1 base at V and 4 bases at J, with 13 bases in the middle. The CDR3 reads CASSYLGGPGYGYTF. The CDR3 DNA sequence: TGTGCCAGCAGTTACTTGGGGGGGCCGGGCTATGGCTACACCTTC.

This clonotype was counted a few times. V and J are TRBV20-1 and TRBJ2-7, with 7 bases lining up with TRBD2. V was pared by 4 bases and J by 2 bases, with 11 bases of the junction left unmatched. CDR1 and CDR2 from the germline V gene are DFQATT and SNEGSKA (reference sequence). The CDR3 extends over 15 amino acids. The DNA of the CDR3 is TGCAGTGCTAACGTCTTCGGCGGGGGAGCCTACGAGCAGTACTTC. It encodes CSANVFGGGAYEQYF.

This chain connects TRBV20-1 to TRBJ2-1, with 9 nucleotides matching TRBD2. V trimming: 6 bases; J trimming: 4 bases; junction bases outside the gene matches: 10. Germline values: CDR1 DFQATT, CDR2 SNEGSKA (reference sequence). This CDR3 comprises 15 residues. The CDR3 coding sequence is TGCAGTGCGATCATGTTAGCGGGAGCTTACAATGAGCAGTTCTTC. This gives the protein CSAIMLAGAYNEQFF.